This T cell receptor (beta chain) emerged from a study of blood T cell repertoires in COVID-19. Germline CDR1 reads SGHDN; CDR2 reads FVKESK. This CDR3 is built from 13 residues. V dropped 2 bases and J dropped 3 bases, with 8 bases sitting between them. Per the study methods: Nucleated cell counts were estimated from reference gene primer amplification. Profiled with immunoSEQ multiplex PCR; TCRdb holds only in-frame clones, not every one. V and J calls and clone size are given by that table; D and trimming were obtained from the DNA. The sample carries 150,000 to 200,000 clones, about 85% recorded once.

Material: PBMCs or T cells enriched from blood (not recorded which). The receptor was derived from a woman in her forties in a cohort exposed to, infected with or recovered from COVID-19 (not recorded which). The V gene is TRBV14, the J gene TRBJ2-7; no firm D call. Here the CDR3 reads CASSQSRSYEQYF. The CDR3, as DNA: TGTGCCAGCAGCCAATCTCGGAGCTACGAGCAGTACTTC. Supplemented by reference TRBV14 and TRBJ2-7, the full variable domain reads EAGVTQFPSHSVIEKGQTVTLRCDPISGHDNLYWYRRVMGKEIKFLLHFVKESKQDESGMPNNRFLAERTGGTYSTLKVQPAELEDSGVYFCASSQSRSYEQYFGPGTRLTVT.